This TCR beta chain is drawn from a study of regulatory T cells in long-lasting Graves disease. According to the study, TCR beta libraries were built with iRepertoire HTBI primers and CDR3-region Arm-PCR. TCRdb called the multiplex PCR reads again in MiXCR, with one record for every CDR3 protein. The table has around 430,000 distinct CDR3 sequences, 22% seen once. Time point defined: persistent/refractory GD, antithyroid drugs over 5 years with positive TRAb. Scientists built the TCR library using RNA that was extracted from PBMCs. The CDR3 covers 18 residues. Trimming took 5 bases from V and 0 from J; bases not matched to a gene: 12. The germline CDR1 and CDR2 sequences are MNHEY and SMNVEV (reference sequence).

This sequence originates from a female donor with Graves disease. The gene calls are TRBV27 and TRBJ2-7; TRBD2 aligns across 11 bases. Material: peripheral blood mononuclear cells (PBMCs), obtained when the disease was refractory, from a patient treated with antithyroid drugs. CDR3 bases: TGTGCCAGCAGTCAAAGTAGGGGACTAGCGGACAGCTCCTACGAGCAGTACTTC. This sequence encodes CASSQSRGLADSSYEQYF.